Presented here are 8 T cell receptor beta chains from one specimen sequenced in a study of T cells in Graves' hyperthyroidism and ophthalmopathy. TCR beta CDR3 sequences were amplified from RNA transcripts. Using the HTBI primer set, a first-round RT-PCR was run on the TCR CDR3. TCRdb fed the multiplex PCR reads into MiXCR, producing one record per CDR3 protein. The sample yields about 420,000 distinct CDR3 sequences, 15% to 19% seen once. The material sequenced was blood. Receptors were obtained from a woman younger than 35 with Graves' hyperthyroidism.

The sample holds many counts of this clonotype. This sequence joins TRBV20-1 and TRBJ2-1; TRBD2 matches at 7 bases. Germline values: CDR1 DFQATT, CDR2 SNEGSKA (reference sequence). This CDR3 has 15 residues. With V trimmed by 0 bases and J by 5 bases, 7 bases remained unmatched. The CDR3 spells CSARDSQRGHNEQFF. CDR3 DNA: TGCAGTGCTAGAGACTCCCAGCGGGGTCACAATGAGCAGTTCTTC.

This clonotype was observed many times. The chain uses TRBV11-2 and TRBJ2-3; D is undetermined. CDR1 and CDR2 (germline): SGHAT, FQNNGV. Trimming pared 5 bases from V and 4 bases from J, leaving 7 bases between. The CDR3 consists of 12 residues. The CDR3 nucleotides are TGTGCCAGCAGCCGTAAAGCAGATACGCAGTATTTT. Its protein is CASSRKADTQYF.

This clonotype was seen at least ten times. V is TRBV20-1 and J is TRBJ1-4; D is undetermined. Germline V gene sequence: CDR1 DFQATT, CDR2 SNEGSKA (reference sequence). CDR3 length equals 11 residues. V lost 3 bases, J lost 5 bases, and 4 bases lay in between. The CDR3 coding sequence is TGCAGTGCTAGGGAAAATGAAAAACTGTTTTTT. This translates into CSARENEKLFF.

This clonotype came up many times. The chain couples TRBV7-9 to TRBJ2-7; 7 nucleotides align to TRBD1. The CDR3 contains 15 residues. Germline trimming cut 5 bases from V and 4 bases from J; bases unmatched to any gene: 11. Germline CDR1 reads SEHNR; CDR2 reads FQNEAQ (reference sequence). The CDR3 spells CASSPPGQGEYEQYF. CDR3 bases: TGTGCCAGCAGCCCGCCGGGGCAGGGGGAGTACGAGCAGTACTTC.

This clonotype came up many times. The rearrangement links TRBV28 to TRBJ2-5; tentatively, D is TRBD1 or TRBD2 (5 bases each). Per the germline V gene, CDR1 is MDHEN and CDR2 is SYDVKM. This CDR3 region has 15 residues. The V end lost 3 bases, the J end lost 4 bases, and 15 bases lay between the germline ends. The CDR3 region has the DNA TGTGCCAGCAGTTTTAATGGGGCGGGTGGAGAGACCCAGTACTTC. Amino acid sequence: CASSFNGAGGETQYF.

This clonotype has a handful of counts. The V call is TRBV7-9, the J call TRBJ1-3, with no clear D. CDR3 length: 13 residues. Deletions cut 1 base from V and 4 bases from J, with 5 bases between. Germline assignment: CDR1 SEHNR and CDR2 FQNEAQ (reference sequence). CDR3 region: CASSLVGGNTIYF. CDR3 sequence (DNA): TGTGCCAGCAGCTTAGTCGGAGGAAACACCATATATTTT.

This clonotype was counted many times. The J gene is TRBJ1-5, the V gene TRBV7-9; the match to TRBD1 covers 9 bases. Germline-derived CDR1 and CDR2 are SEHNR and FQNEAQ (reference sequence). This CDR3 spans 15 amino acids. V shed 3 bases and J 8 bases; nucleotides not matched to a gene: 8. CDR3 in amino acids: CASSFSGTGQEPQHF. In nucleotides, the CDR3 is TGTGCCAGCAGCTTCTCCGGGACAGGGCAAGAGCCCCAGCATTTT.

This clonotype has at least ten counts. The rearrangement uses TRBV12-3 or TRBV12-4 and TRBJ2-7; 8 bases line up with TRBD1. There are 12 residues in the CDR3. V gave up 3 bases and J gave up 11 bases; unmatched junction bases: 6. The CDR3 is CASSLTGDNEYF. CDR3 in DNA: TGTGCCAGCAGTTTGACAGGGGATAATGAGTACTTC.